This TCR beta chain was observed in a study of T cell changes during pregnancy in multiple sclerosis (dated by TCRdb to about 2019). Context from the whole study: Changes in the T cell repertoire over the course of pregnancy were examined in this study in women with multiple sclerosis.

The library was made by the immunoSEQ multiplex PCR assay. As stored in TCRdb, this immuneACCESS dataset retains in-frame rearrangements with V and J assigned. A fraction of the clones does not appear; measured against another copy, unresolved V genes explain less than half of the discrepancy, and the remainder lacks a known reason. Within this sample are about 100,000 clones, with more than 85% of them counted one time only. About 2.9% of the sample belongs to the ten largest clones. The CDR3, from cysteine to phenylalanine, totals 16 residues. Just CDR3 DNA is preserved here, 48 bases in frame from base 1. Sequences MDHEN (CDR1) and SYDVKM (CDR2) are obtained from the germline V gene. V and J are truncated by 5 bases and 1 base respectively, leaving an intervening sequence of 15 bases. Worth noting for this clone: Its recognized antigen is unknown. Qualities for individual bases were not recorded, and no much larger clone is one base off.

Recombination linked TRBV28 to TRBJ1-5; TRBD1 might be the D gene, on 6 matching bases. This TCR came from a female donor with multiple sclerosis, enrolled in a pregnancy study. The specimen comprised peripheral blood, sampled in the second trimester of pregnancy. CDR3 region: CASSALGQGSNQPQHF. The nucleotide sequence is TGTGCCAGCAGTGCCCTGGGGCAGGGGAGCAATCAGCCCCAGCATTTT.